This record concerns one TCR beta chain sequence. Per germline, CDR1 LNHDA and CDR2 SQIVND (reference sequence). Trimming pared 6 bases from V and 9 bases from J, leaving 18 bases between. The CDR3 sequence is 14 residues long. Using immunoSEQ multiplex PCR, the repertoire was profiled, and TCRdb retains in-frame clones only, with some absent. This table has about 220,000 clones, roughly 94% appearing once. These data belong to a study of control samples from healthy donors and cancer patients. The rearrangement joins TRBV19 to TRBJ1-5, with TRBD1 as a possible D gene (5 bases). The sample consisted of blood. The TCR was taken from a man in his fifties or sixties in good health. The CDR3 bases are TGTGCCAGTAGCACCGGGACTCCTAATTTGCCCCAGCATTTT. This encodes CASSTGTPNLPQHF.